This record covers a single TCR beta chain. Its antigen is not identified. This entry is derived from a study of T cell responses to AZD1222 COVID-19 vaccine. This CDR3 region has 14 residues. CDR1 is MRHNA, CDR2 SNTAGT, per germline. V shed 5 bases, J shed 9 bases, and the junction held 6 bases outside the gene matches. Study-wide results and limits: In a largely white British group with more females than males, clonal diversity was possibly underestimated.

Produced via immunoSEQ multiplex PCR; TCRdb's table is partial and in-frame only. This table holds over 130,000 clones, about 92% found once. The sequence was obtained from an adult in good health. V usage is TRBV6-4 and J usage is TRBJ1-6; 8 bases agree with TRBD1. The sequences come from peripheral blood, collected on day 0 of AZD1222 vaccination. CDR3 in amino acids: CASSQDRDSSPLHF. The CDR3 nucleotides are TGTGCCAGCAGTCAGGACAGGGACAGTTCACCCCTCCACTTT.